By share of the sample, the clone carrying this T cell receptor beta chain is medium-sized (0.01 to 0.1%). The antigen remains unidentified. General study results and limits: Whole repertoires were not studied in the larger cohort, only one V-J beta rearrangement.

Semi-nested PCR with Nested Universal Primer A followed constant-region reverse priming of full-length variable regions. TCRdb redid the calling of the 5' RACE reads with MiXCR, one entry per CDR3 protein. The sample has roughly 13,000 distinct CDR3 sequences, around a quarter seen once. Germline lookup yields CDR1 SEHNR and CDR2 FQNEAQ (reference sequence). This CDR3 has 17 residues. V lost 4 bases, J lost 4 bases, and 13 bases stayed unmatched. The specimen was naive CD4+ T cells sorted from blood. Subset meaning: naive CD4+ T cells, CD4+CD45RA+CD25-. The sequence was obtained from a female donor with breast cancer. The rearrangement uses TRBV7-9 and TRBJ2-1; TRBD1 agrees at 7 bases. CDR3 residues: CASSSQDRTLSYNEQFF. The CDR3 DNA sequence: TGTGCCAGCAGCTCACAGGACAGGACCTTATCTTACAATGAGCAGTTCTTC.